These 25 T cell receptor beta chains came from one sample sequenced in a study of cytomegalovirus exposure and HLA in healthy donors (dated by TCRdb to about 2017). Libraries came from the immunoSEQ multiplex PCR assay. For the multiplex PCR, a mixture combining 60 forward primers for TCR Vbeta segments and 13 reverse primers for TCR Jbeta segments was used. Imported from immuneACCESS, the table was reduced by TCRdb to in-frame sequences with V and J called. These copies leave out some clones; in studies compared against another copy, an unresolved V gene accounts for under half, and the cause of the remainder is not known. The data table for this sample lists 55,000 to 75,000 clones. In total, the top ten clones hold less than 4% of the sample. The sequenced material came from PBMCs. The receptors come from a male donor in good health and CMV-seronegative.

The CDR3 DNA is TGCGCCAGCAGCGTGGTGGCGGTAGGCTCTGGGGCCAACGTCCTGACTTTC. It encodes CASSVVAVGSGANVLTF. The chain has TRBV5-1 and TRBJ2-6; the D is unclear. The CDR3 spans 17 residues. CDR1 and CDR2 (germline): SGHRS, YFSETQ. V was shortened by 4 bases and J by 0 bases, with 14 bases between the two germline ends.

The chain has TRBV5-1 and TRBJ2-7; the match to TRBD2 covers 8 bases. This CDR3 has 14 residues. CDR1 SGHRS and CDR2 YFSETQ come from the germline V gene. V lost 1 base and J lost 3; bases outside the gene matches: 3. For the CDR3, the DNA is TGCGCCAGCAGCTTGAGCGGGAGCCGCTACGAGCAGTACTTC. Translation: CASSLSGSRYEQYF.

The V gene is TRBV4-1, the J gene TRBJ2-7, with D possibly matching TRBD1 (5 bases). In germline, CDR1 is MGHRA, CDR2 YSYEKL. Trimming removed 0 bases at V and 6 bases at J, with 15 bases between. The CDR3 totals 15 residues. The CDR3 nucleotides read TGCGCCAGCAGCCAAGATCAGAGGAAAGGGGTCGAGCAGTACTTC. Its protein is CASSQDQRKGVEQYF.

The chain is built from TRBV4-3 and TRBJ1-2, with 8 bases identical to TRBD1. Germline V gene sequence: CDR1 LGHNA, CDR2 YSLEER. V trimming: 4 bases; J trimming: 5 bases; junction bases outside the gene matches: 3. This CDR3 region has 13 residues. DNA for the CDR3: TGCGCCAGCAGCCGAGACAGGGGATATGGCTACACCTTC. Translation: CASSRDRGYGYTF.

V gene TRBV28 combines with J gene TRBJ2-7; 7 positions agree with TRBD1. Germline V gene sequence: CDR1 MDHEN, CDR2 SYDVKM. CDR3 length equals 15 residues. V was clipped by 6 bases and J by 2 bases; unmatched bases: 10. The CDR3 bases are TGTGCCAGCAGGCCGATGACAGGGAACGCCTACGAGCAGTACTTC. Its translation: CASRPMTGNAYEQYF.

This chain joins TRBV6-4 and TRBJ2-4, with D perhaps matching TRBD2 (5 bases). CDR3 length equals 15 residues. Trimming cost V 5 bases and J 0 bases, with 11 bases left between them. Per the germline V gene, CDR1 is MRHNA and CDR2 is SNTAGT. The CDR3 protein is CASSLSVLAKNIQYF. In nucleotides, the CDR3 is TGTGCCAGCAGTCTTAGCGTTCTAGCCAAAAACATTCAGTACTTC.

On this clone itself: Other DNA sequences in the same sample also yield this CDR3. This chain links TRBV27 with TRBJ2-7, with 8 bases identical to TRBD2. Losses at the gene ends were 3 bases for V and 4 bases for J; bases not matched to a gene: 5. Germline CDR1 is MNHEY and CDR2 is SMNVEV (reference sequence). CDR3 length: 14 amino acids. The CDR3 coding sequence is TGTGCCAGCAGTTTCACCAGCGGGGGTTACGAGCAGTACTTC. As protein: CASSFTSGGYEQYF.

The V call is TRBV11-2, the J call TRBJ2-7, with TRBD1 identical over 7 bases. V shed 5 bases, J shed 2 bases, and the junction held 9 bases outside the gene matches. This CDR3 comprises 15 residues. Germline loops: CDR1 SGHAT, CDR2 FQNNGV. The CDR3 DNA is TGTGCCAGCAGCCAAGGCGGACAGGCCGCCTACGAGCAGTACTTC. This codes for CASSQGGQAAYEQYF.

The CDR3 DNA sequence: TGTGCCAGCAGCATTGGACAGGGTAGCAGTGAGCAGTTCTTC. It specifies CASSIGQGSSEQFF. The genes are TRBV7-9 and TRBJ2-1; TRBD1 matches 8 bases. Germline-derived CDR1 and CDR2 are SEHNR and FQNEAQ (reference sequence). V lost 5 bases, J lost 9 bases, and 9 bases stayed unmatched. This CDR3 contains 14 residues.

This chain uses TRBV4-1 with TRBJ1-1; 9 bases map to TRBD1. V shed 3 bases, J shed 4 bases, and the junction held 6 bases outside the gene matches. Germline CDR1 is MGHRA and CDR2 is YSYEKL. The CDR3 consists of 15 residues. CDR3 sequence (DNA): TGCGCCAGCAGCCAGAGGACAGGGGAGTTCACTGAAGCTTTCTTT. This encodes CASSQRTGEFTEAFF.

The rearrangement uses TRBV7-2 and TRBJ2-2, with a tentative D call TRBD2 (6 bases). CDR1 and CDR2 from the germline V gene are SGHTA and FQGNSA. V shed 3 bases and J shed 5 bases, with 16 bases lying between them. This CDR3 contains 16 residues. This chain's CDR3 is CASSLGVRGVTGELFF. The CDR3 DNA reads TGTGCCAGCAGCTTGGGAGTCCGCGGGGTTACCGGGGAGCTGTTTTTT.

This chain connects TRBV28 to TRBJ2-7, with D perhaps matching TRBD1 (5 bases). The germline V gene encodes CDR1 MDHEN and CDR2 SYDVKM. The CDR3 length is 16 residues. Trimming left V 5 bases short and J 2 bases short, with 19 bases between. CDR3 coding DNA: TGTGCCAGCAGTCTATATCCCCCAGGGCTAGCCTACGAGCAGTACTTC. Translated, it gives CASSLYPPGLAYEQYF.

The V and J genes are TRBV7-3 and TRBJ1-1; no clear D gene. Germline-derived CDR1 and CDR2 are SGHTA and FQGTGA. The CDR3 runs to 13 residues. V was pared by 5 bases and J by 4 bases, with 11 bases between. DNA of the CDR3: TGTGCCAGCAGCCATACTACGGGCACTGAAGCTTTCTTT. Its protein is CASSHTTGTEAFF.

The chain combines TRBV5-1 with TRBJ2-7; tentatively, D is TRBD2 (6 bases). CDR1 and CDR2 from the germline V gene are SGHRS and YFSETQ. There are 15 residues in the CDR3. Trimming pared 4 bases from V and 3 bases from J, leaving 17 bases between. CDR3 loop: CASSAGYRALYEQYF. Here the CDR3 DNA reads TGCGCCAGCAGCGCGGGGTACAGAGCCCTCTACGAGCAGTACTTC.

The genes are TRBV18 and TRBJ1-6; D ambiguous. Germline assignment: CDR1 KGHSH and CDR2 LQKENI. The CDR3 sequence is 15 residues long. Between the trimmed V and J ends, which lost 3 bases and 1 base, there was a span of 7 bases. As DNA, the CDR3 is TGTGCCAGCTCACCTCTAGTGTCCTATAATTCACCCCTCCACTTT. This sequence encodes CASSPLVSYNSPLHF.

In DNA form, the CDR3 reads TGTGCCAGCAGTTACGGGGGGAATGGCCCCAATGGCTACACCTTC. It codes for CASSYGGNGPNGYTF. This sequence joins TRBV2 and TRBJ1-2; TRBD1 might be the D (5 bases). The CDR3 has 15 residues. Trimming stripped 5 bases from V and 6 bases from J, with 19 bases between. Germline CDR1 is SNHLY and CDR2 is FYNNEI.

The chain employs TRBV28 and TRBJ2-1; 13 positions match TRBD2. Germline V gene data show CDR1 as MDHEN and CDR2 as SYDVKM. There are 17 residues in the CDR3. Unmatched junction bases numbered 11, after V lost 5 bases and J lost 7 bases. This CDR3 reads CASSVFGLAGVKNEQFF. The CDR3 DNA sequence: TGTGCCAGCAGTGTATTTGGACTAGCGGGAGTGAAGAATGAGCAGTTCTTC.

The V call is TRBV18, the J call TRBJ2-3; D might be TRBD1 (7 bases). Per germline, CDR1 KGHSH and CDR2 LQKENI. Trimming took 3 bases from V and 5 from J, leaving 18 bases between them. The CDR3 is 16 amino acids. The CDR3 DNA reads as TGTGCCAGCTCACCTAGGGACAGCTCCGGGGGAGATACGCAGTATTTT. It is translated as CASSPRDSSGGDTQYF.

The chain recombines TRBV7-2 with TRBJ1-1; D is undetermined. V was cut by 0 bases and J by 1 base, with 9 bases left in between. The CDR3 runs 15 residues. Germline assignment: CDR1 SGHTA and CDR2 FQGNSA. The CDR3 nucleotides read TGTGCCAGCAGCTTAGCAGCGGGGTCGAACACTGAAGCTTTCTTT. Its protein product is CASSLAAGSNTEAFF.

This chain uses TRBV4-3 with TRBJ2-2; D remains unclear. There are 16 residues in the CDR3. Germline V lookup: CDR1 LGHNA, CDR2 YSLEER. The V end lost 2 bases, the J end lost 1 base, and 11 bases lay between the germline ends. CDR3 nucleotide sequence: TGCGCCAGCAGCCAACTCAAGGCAGGGAACACCGGGGAGCTGTTTTTT. Translating it yields CASSQLKAGNTGELFF.

As to this clone: One end of the junction varies from germline; a read error may be responsible. V and J are TRBV7-3 and TRBJ1-1; a weak D match, TRBD1 (5 bases). The CDR3 extends over 15 amino acids. CDR1 and CDR2 (germline): SGHTA, FQGTGA. The CDR3 loop is CASSSGAARNTEDFF. CDR3 sequence (DNA): TGTGCCAGCAGCTCTGGGGCGGCTAGGAACACTGAAGATTTCTTT.

The chain combines TRBV6-5 with TRBJ1-6; the D is unclear. In germline, CDR1 is MNHEY, CDR2 SVGAGI. The V end lost 2 bases, the J end lost 7 bases, and 3 bases lay between the germline ends. There are 12 residues in the CDR3. In DNA form, the CDR3 reads TGTGCCAGCAGTTACCGGAATTCACCCCTCCACTTT. Protein product: CASSYRNSPLHF.

This chain connects TRBV7-9 to TRBJ1-2; D uncertain. V lost 7 bases and J 2 bases, leaving 8 bases between the germline ends. Germline V lookup: CDR1 SEHNR, CDR2 FQNEAQ (reference sequence). The CDR3 consists of 12 residues. The CDR3 region has the DNA TGTGCCAGCACCCCTAACAACTATGGCTACACCTTC. Translated, it gives CASTPNNYGYTF.

V gene TRBV29-1 combines with J gene TRBJ2-5, with a tentative D call TRBD2 (6 bases). The DNA end is a closer match to TRBJ2-7, so the J assignment may be wrong. This CDR3 region has 16 residues. From germline, CDR1 is SQVTM and CDR2 ANQGSEA. CDR3 bases: TGCAGCGTTGAAACGGGGGAGAGTTCTAGCGCCTACGAGCAGTACTTC. Translation: CSVETGESSSAYEQYF.

The genes are TRBV7-2 and TRBJ2-1; 11 bases match TRBD2. The junction had 7 bases not matched to a gene; V was cut back by 5 bases and J by 4 bases. CDR3 size: 16 residues. In germline, CDR1 is SGHTA, CDR2 FQGNSA. CDR3 sequence (DNA): TGTGCCAGCAGCGCTAGACTAGCGGGAAGGTACAATGAGCAGTTCTTC. It translates to CASSARLAGRYNEQFF. Combining the CDR3 with reference TRBV7-2 and TRBJ2-1 gives the whole variable domain GAGVSQSPSNKVTEKGKDVELRCDPISGHTALYWYRQSLGQGLEFLIYFQGNSAPDKSGLPSDRFSAERTGGSVSTLTIQRTQQEDSAVYLCASSARLAGRYNEQFFGPGTRLTVL.